What follows are 22 T cell receptor beta chains derived from one specimen sequenced in a study of human T cells and chemical hapten exposure. TCRdb independently ran MiXCR on the RACE reads; one entry per CDR3 protein. The sample includes some 88,000 distinct CDR3 sequences, more than 9.5% of them seen just once. The time point here: patch test 2, 6 weeks after DPC sensitization. The treatment was: therapeutic diphenylcyclopropenone sensitization with weekly scalp DPC. This specimen was whole blood, taken in connection with sensitization to the hapten diphenylcyclopropenone (DPC). Receptor source: a man aged 35-49 years with alopecia areata. Some clones in this sample may be carry-over from other donors' samples.

V is TRBV19 and J is TRBJ2-1; 9 bases are shared with TRBD2. The germline V gene encodes CDR1 LNHDA and CDR2 SQIVND (reference sequence). The CDR3 is made up of 17 amino acids. V gave up 4 bases and J gave up 0 bases; unmatched junction bases: 7. This CDR3 is CASSTTSGPTSYNEQFF. The CDR3 coding sequence is TGTGCCAGTAGTACCACTAGCGGGCCGACCTCCTACAATGAGCAGTTCTTC.

The chain uses TRBV24-1 and TRBJ2-1, with 9 bases that match TRBD1. This CDR3 is 16 amino acids long. V shed 4 bases, J shed 7 bases, and the junction held 10 bases outside the gene matches. The V gene's germline CDR1 is KGHDR and CDR2 SFDVKD. For the CDR3, the DNA is TGTGCCACCAGTGAGCTACAGGGGGCTAAGGAGAATGAGCAGTTCTTC. Translated, it gives CATSELQGAKENEQFF.

The rearrangement joins TRBV3-2 to TRBJ2-7; the DNA was not used to check the table's D call, TRBD1. TRBV3-2 is given as a pseudogene. The CDR3 is 16 amino acids. DNA of the CDR3: TGTGCCAGCAGCCAAGAGGGGGGGCGGACCTCCTACGAGCAGTACGTC. Protein product: CASSQEGGRTSYEQYV.

This clonotype has only a few counts. The chain is built from TRBV28 and TRBJ2-3, with 9 bases fitting TRBD1. Germline-derived CDR1 and CDR2 are MDHEN and SYDVKM. V shed 1 base and J 4 bases; nucleotides not matched to a gene: 9. The CDR3 runs to 17 residues. CDR3 in amino acids: CASSLYYRGPPPDTQYF. For the CDR3, the DNA is TGTGCCAGCAGTTTATACTACAGGGGGCCGCCCCCAGATACGCAGTATTTT.

V usage is TRBV24-1 and J usage is TRBJ2-2; 7 positions agree with TRBD2. Germline V gives CDR1 KGHDR, CDR2 SFDVKD. With V trimmed by 7 bases and J by 0 bases, 4 bases remained unmatched. This CDR3 contains 15 residues. The CDR3 bases are TGTGCCACCAGCGGGGGGTCCGCGAACACCGGGGAGCTGTTTTTT. It codes for CATSGGSANTGELFF.

The genes are TRBV18 and TRBJ2-7; D is uncertain. The CDR3 has 15 amino acids. Germline V gene lookup returns CDR1 KGHSH and CDR2 LQKENI. The germline V and J ends were trimmed by 1 base and 0 bases, with 10 bases remaining between them. CDR3 nucleotide sequence: TGTGCCAGCTCACCACGGGAAGGCAGCTCCTACGAGCAGTACTTC. Its protein is CASSPREGSSYEQYF.

This clonotype was counted between two and nine times. The V call is TRBV12-3 or TRBV12-4, the J call TRBJ2-2, with TRBD1 identical over 8 bases. The trim removed 10 bases at V and 7 bases at J, leaving 11 bases unmatched. The CDR3 sequence is 14 residues long. CDR3 bases: TGTGCCACCCAGCCCCAGGGGGCGGTCGGGGAGCTGTTTTTT. This gives the protein CATQPQGAVGELFF.

The chain couples TRBV2 to TRBJ2-5; 8 bases agree with TRBD2. Germline V gene lookup returns CDR1 SNHLY and CDR2 FYNNEI. This CDR3 comprises 14 residues. After removal of 8 bases from V and 4 bases from J, the junction contained 9 bases not matched to a gene. CDR3 residues: CASSFGGAPETQYF. The CDR3 bases are TGTGCCAGCTCCTTCGGGGGGGCCCCAGAGACCCAGTACTTC.

The rearrangement links TRBV28 to TRBJ2-7; no reliable D call. Deletions cut 7 bases from V and 5 bases from J, with 9 bases between. Germline V CDR1 and CDR2: MDHEN, SYDVKM. This CDR3 spans 11 amino acids. DNA for the CDR3: TGTGCCAGCAAGGGATTTGACGAGCAGTACTTC. Protein sequence: CASKGFDEQYF. The full variable domain, with the rest looked up from reference TRBV28 and TRBJ2-7, is DVKVTQSSRYLVKRTGEKVFLECVQDMDHENMFWYRQDPGLGLRLIYFSYDVKMKEKGDIPEGYSVSREKKERFSLILESASTNQTSMYLCASKGFDEQYFGPGTRLTVT.

V is TRBV7-2 and J is TRBJ2-3; 7 bases match TRBD2. Germline CDR1 is SGHTA and CDR2 is FQGNSA. This CDR3 contains 16 residues. Trimming took 3 bases from V and 2 from J; bases not matched to a gene: 8. CDR3 nucleotide sequence: TGTGCCAGCAGCTTTCTCGCGGGGAGGGCCACAGATACGCAGTATTTT. The encoded protein is CASSFLAGRATDTQYF.

The J gene is TRBJ2-3, the V gene TRBV5-4; D is possibly TRBD1 or TRBD2 (5 bases each). Trimming took 2 bases from V and 1 from J, leaving 11 bases between them. The CDR3 consists of 15 residues. Per germline, CDR1 SGHNT and CDR2 YYREEE (reference sequence). The CDR3 loop is CASSLPGPGTDTQYF. The CDR3 DNA reads as TGTGCCAGCAGCTTACCGGGACCCGGCACAGATACGCAGTATTTT.

This clonotype was seen many times. The chain carries TRBV18 and TRBJ2-5; D uncertain. The CDR3 extends over 14 amino acids. CDR1 and CDR2 from the germline V gene are KGHSH and LQKENI. The V end lost 6 bases, the J end lost 4 bases, and 15 bases lay between the germline ends. CDR3 region: CASSLTDGRETQYF. The CDR3 DNA is TGTGCCAGCTCCCTGACGGATGGTAGAGAGACCCAGTACTTC.

This clonotype came up once. This chain joins TRBV7-2 and TRBJ1-5; no clear D gene. The CDR3 runs 13 residues. V lost 1 base, J lost 7 bases, and 8 bases lay in between. The germline gives CDR1 SGHTA, CDR2 FQGNSA. In DNA, the CDR3 is TGTGCCAGCAGCTTAGTTGTGGGGCAGCCCCAGCATTTT. As protein: CASSLVVGQPQHF.

This clonotype was seen a few times. This chain joins TRBV20-1 and TRBJ2-1; 7 nucleotides match TRBD2. V trimming: 2 bases; J trimming: 2 bases; junction bases outside the gene matches: 9. The CDR3 is 16 amino acids. The germline V gene encodes CDR1 DFQATT and CDR2 SNEGSKA (reference sequence). For the CDR3, the DNA is TGCAGTGCTAGACCCCTCGCCGGGAGGACCTACAATGAGCAGTTCTTC. Translated: CSARPLAGRTYNEQFF.

The V call is TRBV20-1, the J call TRBJ2-3, with TRBD1 matching over 7 bases. V trimming: 4 bases; J trimming: 3 bases; junction bases outside the gene matches: 7. Per the germline V gene, CDR1 is DFQATT and CDR2 is SNEGSKA (reference sequence). The CDR3 covers 14 residues. CDR3 loop: CSAIRQGRTDTQYF. CDR3 nucleotide sequence: TGCAGTGCTATCAGACAGGGTCGTACAGATACGCAGTATTTT.

A few counts support this clonotype. The V call is TRBV12-5, the J call TRBJ2-1; 7 nucleotides line up with TRBD2. The CDR3 covers 17 residues. CDR1 is LGHNT and CDR2 is FRNRAP in the germline V gene. The trim removed 1 base at V and 5 bases at J, leaving 11 bases unmatched. CDR3: CASGLGFRDYPHNEQFF. As DNA, the CDR3 is TGTGCTAGTGGTTTGGGCTTCCGGGACTATCCTCACAATGAGCAGTTCTTC.

This clonotype showed up just a few times. The rearrangement links TRBV6-1 to TRBJ2-3, with a tentative D call TRBD2 (6 bases). The CDR3 consists of 16 residues. Germline CDR1 MNHNS, CDR2 SASEGT. Trimming removed 1 base at V and 0 bases at J, with 11 bases between. CDR3: CASSEGSGPSTDTQYF. In nucleotides, the CDR3 is TGTGCCAGCAGTGAAGGTAGCGGACCTAGCACAGATACGCAGTATTTT.

This clonotype was seen only a few times. This chain joins TRBV7-2 and TRBJ2-7, with 11 positions matching TRBD2. Per germline, CDR1 SGHTA and CDR2 FQGNSA. J lost 2 bases, V lost 1 base, and 16 bases had no gene match. The length of the CDR3 is 20 residues. Written as DNA, the CDR3 is TGTGCCAGCAGCTTAGTAGTGGGGGGGACTAGCGGCGTTTTGCCCTACGAGCAGTACGTC. Translated, it gives CASSLVVGGTSGVLPYEQYV.

This clonotype has only a few counts. J is TRBJ2-1 and V is TRBV19; 9 nucleotides agree with TRBD2. Per germline, CDR1 LNHDA and CDR2 SQIVND (reference sequence). The CDR3 consists of 14 residues. V shed 5 bases and J 8 bases; nucleotides not matched to a gene: 7. The CDR3 bases are TGTGCCAGTAGTGTTCTAGCGGGAATCGATGAGCAGTTCTTC. Translated: CASSVLAGIDEQFF.

V gene TRBV4-3 combines with J gene TRBJ2-6; tentatively, D is TRBD1 (5 bases). This CDR3 region has 16 residues. V was pared by 4 bases and J by 0 bases, with 10 bases between. Germline assignment: CDR1 LGHNA and CDR2 YSLEER. The CDR3 loop is CASSRDRVSGANVLTF. As DNA, the CDR3 is TGCGCCAGCAGCCGCGACAGAGTCTCTGGGGCCAACGTCCTGACTTTC.

This clonotype was counted a few times. This chain joins TRBV11-2 and TRBJ2-5, with 14 bases aligning to TRBD2. The length of the CDR3 is 17 residues. Trimming removed 4 bases from V and 5 bases from J; junction bases left unmatched: 9. The germline V gene encodes CDR1 SGHAT and CDR2 FQNNGV. The CDR3 DNA sequence: TGTGCCAGCAGCTCCGGGACTAGCGGGAGTCCTTTGGAGACCCAGTACTTC. Its protein product is CASSSGTSGSPLETQYF.

This clonotype showed up many times. CDR3 loop: CASSLAASGSLREQYF. The CDR3 DNA is TGTGCCAGCAGTTTAGCCGCTAGCGGGAGTTTAAGAGAGCAGTACTTC. The chain couples TRBV28 to TRBJ2-7; TRBD2 agrees at 10 bases. Trimming removed 2 bases from V and 7 bases from J; junction bases left unmatched: 11. There are 16 residues in the CDR3. CDR1 is MDHEN and CDR2 is SYDVKM in the germline V gene.